Sequencing of this T cell receptor beta chain was carried out in a study of vaccination effects on CD4 cells after COVID-19. The data were produced by immunoSEQ multiplex PCR, yet TCRdb's version contains in-frame clones alone and is incomplete. Among tens of thousands of clones listed, approximately 73% were seen once. In regard to this clone: Its target is not known.

CDR1 LGHDT and CDR2 YNNKEL come from the germline V gene (reference sequence). The CDR3 is 13 amino acids. Trimming left V 4 bases short and J 1 base short, with 7 bases between. Isolating CD4+ T cells followed more than 9 days of culture. Vaccine administered to participants consisted of two doses of either BNT162b2 or mRNA-1273. Vaccinated participants had no history of SARS-CoV-2 infection and tested negative for nucleocapsid antibodies. This rearrangement joins TRBV3-1 (or the pseudogene TRBV3-2) to TRBJ1-1; no clear D. The receptor comes from a human donor who received a COVID-19 vaccine. Sequences were derived from CD4+ T cells from PBMCs cultured without peptide, sampled after COVID-19 vaccination. In DNA form, the CDR3 reads TGTGCCAGCAGCCGCTTCGGGAACACTGAAGCTTTCTTT. Protein: CASSRFGNTEAFF.